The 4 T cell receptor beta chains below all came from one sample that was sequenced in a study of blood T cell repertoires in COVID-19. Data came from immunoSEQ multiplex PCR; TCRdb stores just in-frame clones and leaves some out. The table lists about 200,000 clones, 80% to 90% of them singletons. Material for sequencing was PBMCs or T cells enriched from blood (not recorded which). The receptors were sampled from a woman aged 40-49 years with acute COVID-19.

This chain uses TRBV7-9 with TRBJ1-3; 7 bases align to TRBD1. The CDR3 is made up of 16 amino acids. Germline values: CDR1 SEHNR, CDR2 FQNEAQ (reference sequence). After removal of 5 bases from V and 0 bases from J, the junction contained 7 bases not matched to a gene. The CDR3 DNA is TGTGCCAGCAGCCCCACTGGGGACAGCTCTGGAAACACCATATATTTT. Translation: CASSPTGDSSGNTIYF.

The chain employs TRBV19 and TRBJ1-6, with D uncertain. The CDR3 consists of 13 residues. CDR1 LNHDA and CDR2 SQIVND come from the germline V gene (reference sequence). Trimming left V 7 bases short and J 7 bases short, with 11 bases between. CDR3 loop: CASKPTRNSPLHF. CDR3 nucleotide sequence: TGTGCCAGTAAGCCGACTCGGAATTCACCCCTCCACTTT.

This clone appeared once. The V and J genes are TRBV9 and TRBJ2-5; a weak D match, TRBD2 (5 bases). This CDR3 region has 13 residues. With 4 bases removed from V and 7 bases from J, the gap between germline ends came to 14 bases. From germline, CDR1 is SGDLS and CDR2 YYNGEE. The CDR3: CASSPSGSGTQYF. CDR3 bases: TGTGCCAGCAGCCCGAGCGGCAGCGGGACCCAGTACTTC.

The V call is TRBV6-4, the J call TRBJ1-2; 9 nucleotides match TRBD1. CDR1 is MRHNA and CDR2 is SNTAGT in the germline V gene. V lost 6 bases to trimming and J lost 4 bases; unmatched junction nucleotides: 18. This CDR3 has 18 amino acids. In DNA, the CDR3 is TGTGCCAGCAGAGACAACCAGGGAAACAGGGGGCGTCGCTATGGCTACACCTTC. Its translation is CASRDNQGNRGRRYGYTF.